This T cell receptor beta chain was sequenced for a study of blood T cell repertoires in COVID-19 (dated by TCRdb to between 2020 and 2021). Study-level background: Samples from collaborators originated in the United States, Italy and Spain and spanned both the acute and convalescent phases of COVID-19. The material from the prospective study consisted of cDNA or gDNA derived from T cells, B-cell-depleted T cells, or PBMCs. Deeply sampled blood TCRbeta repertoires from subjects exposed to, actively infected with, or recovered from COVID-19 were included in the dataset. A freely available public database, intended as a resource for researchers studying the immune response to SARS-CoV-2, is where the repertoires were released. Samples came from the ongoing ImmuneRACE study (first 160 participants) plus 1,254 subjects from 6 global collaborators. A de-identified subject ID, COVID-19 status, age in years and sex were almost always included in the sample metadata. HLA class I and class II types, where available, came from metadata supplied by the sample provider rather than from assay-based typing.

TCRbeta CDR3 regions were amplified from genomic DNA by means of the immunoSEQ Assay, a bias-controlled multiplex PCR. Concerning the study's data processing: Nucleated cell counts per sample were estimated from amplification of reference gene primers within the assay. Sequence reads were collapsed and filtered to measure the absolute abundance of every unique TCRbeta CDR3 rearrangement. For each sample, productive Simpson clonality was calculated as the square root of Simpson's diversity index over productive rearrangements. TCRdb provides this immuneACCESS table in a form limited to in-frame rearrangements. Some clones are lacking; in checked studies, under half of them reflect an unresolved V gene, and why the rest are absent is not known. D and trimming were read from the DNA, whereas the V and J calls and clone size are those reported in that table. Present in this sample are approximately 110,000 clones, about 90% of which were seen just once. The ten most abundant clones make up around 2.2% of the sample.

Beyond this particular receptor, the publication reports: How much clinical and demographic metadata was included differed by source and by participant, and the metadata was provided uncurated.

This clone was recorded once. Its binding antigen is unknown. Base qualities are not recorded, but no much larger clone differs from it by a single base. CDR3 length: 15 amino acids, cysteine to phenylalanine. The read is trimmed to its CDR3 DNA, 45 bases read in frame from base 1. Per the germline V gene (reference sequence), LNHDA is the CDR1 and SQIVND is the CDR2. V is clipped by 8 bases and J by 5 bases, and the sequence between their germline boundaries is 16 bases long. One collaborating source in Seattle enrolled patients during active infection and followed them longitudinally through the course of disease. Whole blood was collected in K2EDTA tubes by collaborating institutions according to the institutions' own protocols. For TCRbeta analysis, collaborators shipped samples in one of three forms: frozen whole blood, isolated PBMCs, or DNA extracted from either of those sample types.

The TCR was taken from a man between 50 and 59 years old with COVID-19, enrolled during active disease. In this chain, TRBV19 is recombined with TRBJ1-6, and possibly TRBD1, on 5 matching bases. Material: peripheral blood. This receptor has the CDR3 CASAPLTGDNSPLHF. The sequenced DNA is TGTGCCAGTGCTCCGTTAACAGGAGATAATTCACCCCTCCACTTT.